The next 14 T cell receptor beta chains were all read from a single sample in a study of T cell clonality in common variable immunodeficiency. Their cognate antigens are unknown. The method was immunoSEQ multiplex PCR; TCRdb's version includes in-frame clones alone and lacks a portion of them. The repertoire yields some 28,000 clones, none seen only once; the top ten contain 29%. Study conclusions and caveats: Reportedly, TCR beta sequences from common variable immunodeficiency showed fewer deletions and N-nucleotide insertions.

Sequenced input: peripheral blood mononuclear cells. The receptors derive from a human donor with common variable immunodeficiency.

In this sample, this clone turned up many times. The junction differs from germline at one of its ends, possibly a read error. The CDR3 extends 3 residues past the end of the read, so its final part is completed from the germline J gene. The V gene is TRBV4-2, the J gene TRBJ1-5; D call uncertain. In germline, CDR1 is LGHNA, CDR2 YNFKEQ. This CDR3 contains 13 residues. CDR3 bases read: TGCGCCAGCAGCCAAGGGTTACTCCAGCCC. As protein: CASSQGLLQP. The whole CDR3 region reads CASSQGLLQPQHF.

This clone came up many times. The CDR3 goes on 3 residues after the read ends, and that part is filled in from the germline J gene. The rearrangement joins TRBV20-1 to TRBJ1-2; 7 bases line up with TRBD1. Trimming took 6 bases from V and 0 from J; bases not matched to a gene: 7. The CDR3 runs 14 residues. Germline CDR1 and CDR2: DFQATT and SNEGSKA (reference sequence). CDR3: CSARRDSTNYGYTF. The DNA read from the CDR3 is TGCAGTGCGCGACGGGACAGTACTAACTATGGC.

This clone appeared many times. The sequenced fragment ends 3 residues before the CDR3 boundary, so the rest is inferred from the germline J gene. The V gene is TRBV6-2 or TRBV6-3, the J gene TRBJ2-1, with TRBD1 matching over 7 bases. This CDR3 has 13 amino acids. From germline, CDR1 is MNHEY and CDR2 SVGEGT. The V and J ends lost 7 bases and 7 bases, in that order; junction bases with no gene match: 7. Incomplete CDR3 DNA: TGTGCCAGCAAATTCACAGGGGAGAATGAG. Amino acids: CASKFTGENE. The whole CDR3 sequence is CASKFTGENEQFF.

For this clone: Read data end 3 residues before the CDR3 end; the end is taken from the germline J gene. The chain couples TRBV19 to TRBJ2-5; TRBD2 might be the D (6 bases). The CDR3 is 15 amino acids. Germline CDR1 reads LNHDA; CDR2 reads SQIVND (reference sequence). V shed 3 bases and J shed 5 bases, with 16 bases lying between them. This CDR3 reads CASSISSMSGETQYF. The covered CDR3 bases are TGTGCCAGTAGTATCTCGTCGATGAGCGGGGAGACC.

Of note for this clone: The CDR3 extends 3 residues past the end of the read, so its final part is completed from the germline J gene. The chain joins TRBV6-2 or TRBV6-3 to TRBJ1-2; 7 nucleotides match TRBD1. This CDR3 comprises 17 residues. Trimming removed 0 bases from V and 0 bases from J; junction bases left unmatched: 7. Germline V gives CDR1 MNHEY, CDR2 SVGEGT. The CDR3 bases that were read are TGTGCCAGCAGTTACTCGGATTACAGGGGCTCTAACTATGGC. The encoded protein is CASSYSDYRGSNYG. The whole CDR3 sequence reads CASSYSDYRGSNYGYTF.

This clone was picked up a small number of times. The sequenced fragment ends 3 residues before the CDR3 boundary, so the rest is inferred from the germline J gene. This chain links TRBV6-2 or TRBV6-3 with TRBJ1-3, with TRBD1 matching over 9 bases. V shed 0 bases and J 4 bases; nucleotides not matched to a gene: 4. This CDR3 comprises 16 residues. Looked up from germline, CDR1 is MNHEY and CDR2 is SVGEGT. The sequenced CDR3 bases are TGTGCCAGCAGTTACTCGCGGACAGGGGAAGGAAACACC. Protein product: CASSYSRTGEGNT. The complete CDR3 protein is CASSYSRTGEGNTIYF.

On this clone: The CDR3 is cut off 3 residues early in the read; its end comes from the germline J gene. This chain connects TRBV20-1 to TRBJ2-7; TRBD2 agrees at 14 bases. CDR1 is DFQATT, CDR2 SNEGSKA, per germline (reference sequence). V lost 5 bases and J lost 3; bases outside the gene matches: 9. This CDR3 region has 16 residues. The CDR3 sequence is CSARGTSGGRLYEQYF. The CDR3 bases that were read are TGCAGTGCTCGCGGGACTAGCGGGGGCCGACTCTACGAG.

The sample holds many counts of this clone. The CDR3 end is not reached by the read, which stops 3 residues before it; the germline J gene fills it in. The chain carries TRBV30 and TRBJ2-5; 11 nucleotides match TRBD1. The ends lost 0 bases at V and 7 bases at J; junction bases unmatched: 1. Germline CDR1 reads GTSNPN; CDR2 reads SVGIG (reference sequence). This CDR3 spans 13 amino acids. Partial CDR3 DNA: TGTGCCTGGAGTGTAGGGACAGGGGGGACC. It yields the protein CAWSVGTGGT. The whole CDR3 protein is CAWSVGTGGTQYF.

This clone was picked up many times. Read sequence stops 3 residues before the CDR3 end, and the germline J gene provides the missing end. J is TRBJ1-2 and V is TRBV18; D is unresolved. The CDR3 length is 11 residues. CDR1 and CDR2 (germline): KGHSH, LQKENI. The part of the CDR3 DNA that was read is TGTGCCAGCTCACAGGGTGAGGGC. Its translation is CASSQGEG. From start to end, the CDR3 is CASSQGEGYTF.

This clone is termed medium-sized. The sequence runs out 3 residues before the end of the CDR3; the remainder is reconstructed from the germline J gene. This chain uses TRBV4-2 with TRBJ1-2; 10 bases map to TRBD1. With 0 bases clipped from V and 5 bases from J, the junction kept 9 bases outside the gene matches. The CDR3 totals 17 residues. The germline V gene has CDR1 LGHNA and CDR2 YNFKEQ. The CDR3: CASSQEGTGALGYGYTF. CDR3 bases read: TGTGCCAGCAGCCAAGAGGGGACAGGGGCTCTGGGTTATGGC.

This clone was found many times. The read terminates 3 residues ahead of where the CDR3 ends, so the germline J gene completes it. This chain joins TRBV10-3 and TRBJ1-5, with 10 nucleotides matching TRBD1. V trimming: 3 bases; J trimming: 6 bases; junction bases outside the gene matches: 2. The CDR3 is 14 residues long. Germline V CDR1 and CDR2: ENHRY, SYGVKD. This CDR3 is CAISEGQGGQPQHF. The covered CDR3 bases are TGTGCCATCAGTGAAGGACAGGGGGGTCAGCCC.

A remark on this clone: The CDR3 end falls 3 residues outside the read, so it is completed with the germline J gene. The V call is TRBV5-6, the J call TRBJ1-1; possible D gene TRBD1, 5 bases. The V gene's germline CDR1 is SGHDT and CDR2 YYEEEE. The V and J ends lost 4 bases and 5 bases respectively, with 15 bases between them. This CDR3 contains 14 residues. The CDR3 here is CASSPVRGTTEAFF. The sequenced CDR3 bases are TGTGCCAGCAGCCCCGTTAGGGGAACAACTGAA.

This clone was observed at least ten times. CDR3 bases read: TGTGCCAGCAGCTTAGCGACGGCTATCAGGGATGAG. Its protein is CASSLATAIRDE. The full CDR3 protein reads CASSLATAIRDEQFF. The chain is built from TRBV7-9 and TRBJ2-1; D is perhaps TRBD1 (5 bases). Read coverage stops 3 residues before the CDR3 terminus; the germline J gene supplies the remainder. V was shortened by 0 bases and J by 8 bases, with 14 bases between the two germline ends. CDR3 length: 15 amino acids. Germline CDR1 reads SEHNR; CDR2 reads FQNEAQ (reference sequence).

This clone was detected ten times or more. From the germline J gene comes the end of the CDR3, since the read stops 3 residues before it. The chain couples TRBV28 to TRBJ2-1; TRBD2 matches at 7 bases. Germline V CDR1 and CDR2: MDHEN, SYDVKM. The CDR3 contains 14 residues. The trim removed 3 bases at V and 6 bases at J, leaving 5 bases unmatched. Here the CDR3 reads CASSFVVAGNEQFF. The sequenced CDR3 bases are TGTGCCAGCAGTTTCGTGGTAGCGGGCAATGAG. Full variable domain (remainder filled in from reference TRBV28 and TRBJ2-1): DVKVTQSSRYLVKRTGEKVFLECVQDMDHENMFWYRQDPGLGLRLIYFSYDVKMKEKGDIPEGYSVSREKKERFSLILESASTNQTSMYLCASSFVVAGNEQFFGPGTRLTVL.